The sample holds many counts of the clone carrying this TCR beta chain. The antigen is undetermined. Production of TCR cDNA was by 5'RACE template switching, which also added a universal primer site and UMIs. TCRdb fed the 5' RACE reads into MiXCR, producing one record per CDR3 protein. The sample consists of about 400,000 distinct CDR3 sequences, about 9.9% of them appearing once. The sample is drawn from a study of T cells after yellow fever vaccination. Overall study context: For low cell numbers, libraries were made with SMART-Seq v4 Ultra Low Input. Study observations and caveats: A weaker secondary response peaked on day 5, the primary on day 15. The booster response re-showed most primary clones: around 96% CD4, more than 70% CD8.

This material consisted of PBMCs, taken on the day of the first yellow fever vaccination. The TCR originated in a young man who received the YFV17D yellow fever vaccine.

The CDR3 coding sequence is TGTGCCAGCCGAAGGGGACTTCAAGAGACCCAGTACTTC. The encoded protein is CASRRGLQETQYF. The rearrangement joins TRBV7-2 to TRBJ2-5; D is perhaps TRBD2 (6 bases). Germline lookup yields CDR1 SGHTA and CDR2 FQGNSA. The V gene lost 8 bases and the J gene lost 2 bases, with 12 bases spanning the gap. The CDR3 contains 13 residues.